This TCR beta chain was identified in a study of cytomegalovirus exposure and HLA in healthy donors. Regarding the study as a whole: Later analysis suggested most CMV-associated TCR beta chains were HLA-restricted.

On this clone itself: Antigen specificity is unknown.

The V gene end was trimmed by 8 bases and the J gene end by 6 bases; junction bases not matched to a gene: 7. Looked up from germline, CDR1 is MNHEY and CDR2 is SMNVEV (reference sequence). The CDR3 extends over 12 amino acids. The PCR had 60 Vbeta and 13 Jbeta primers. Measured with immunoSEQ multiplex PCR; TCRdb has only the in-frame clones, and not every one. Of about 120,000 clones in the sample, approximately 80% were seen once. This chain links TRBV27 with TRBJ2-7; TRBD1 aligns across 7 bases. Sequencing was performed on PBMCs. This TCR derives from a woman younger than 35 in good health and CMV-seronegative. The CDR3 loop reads CASGSAGGEQYF. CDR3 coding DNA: TGTGCCAGCGGATCAGCAGGGGGCGAGCAGTACTTC.